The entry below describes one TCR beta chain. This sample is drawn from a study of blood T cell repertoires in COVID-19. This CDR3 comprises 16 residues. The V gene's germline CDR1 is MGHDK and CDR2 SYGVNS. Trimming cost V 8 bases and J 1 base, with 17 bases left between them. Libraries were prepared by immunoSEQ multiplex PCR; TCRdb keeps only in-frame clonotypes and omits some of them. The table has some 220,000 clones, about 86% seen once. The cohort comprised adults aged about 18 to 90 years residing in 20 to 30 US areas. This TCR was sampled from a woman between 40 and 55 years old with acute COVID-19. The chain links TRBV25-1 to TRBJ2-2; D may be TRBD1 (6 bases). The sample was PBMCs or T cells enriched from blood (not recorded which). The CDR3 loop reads CASRLSGRGNTGELFF. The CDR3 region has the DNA TGTGCCAGCCGCCTCTCGGGCAGGGGGAACACCGGGGAGCTGTTTTTT.